The clone carrying this TCR beta chain was seen once. Antigen: not known. The data were taken from a study of T cell responses to AZD1222 COVID-19 vaccine. The study, taken as a whole, reports: Clonal diversity was possibly underestimated, and white British individuals and females predominated among donors.

The CDR3 has 20 amino acids. Some clones are missing from TCRdb's copy, which holds only in-frame ones; the method was immunoSEQ multiplex PCR. The sample has about 190,000 clones, 85% to 90% seen once. The rearrangement links TRBV21-1 to TRBJ2-3; TRBD2 is the table's D call and was not checked against the DNA. TRBV21-1 is labeled a pseudogene. Sequenced material: peripheral blood, taken on day 0 of AZD1222 vaccination. This sequence was found in an adult in good health. CDR3: CASSTASGTSGGPNTDTQYF. The CDR3 DNA reads as TGTGCCAGCAGCACAGCATCCGGGACTAGCGGGGGCCCAAACACAGATACGCAGTATTTT.